These 25 T cell receptor beta chains were sequenced from one sample in a study of blood T cell repertoires in COVID-19. Only in-frame clones appear in the TCRdb table, and some are missing; sequencing was by immunoSEQ multiplex PCR. This sample yields fewer than 300,000 clones, of which 80% to 85% are seen a single time; about 2.9% belongs to the top ten. Sequenced sample: peripheral blood. These receptors originate from a woman in her sixties or seventies with active or convalescent COVID-19.

This clone showed up just a few times. The chain uses TRBV27 and TRBJ2-3, with TRBD2 matching 8 bases. The length of the CDR3 is 16 residues. CDR1 is MNHEY and CDR2 is SMNVEV in the germline V gene (reference sequence). The V segment lost 2 bases and the J segment 1 base; nucleotides outside the gene matches: 5. The CDR3 DNA sequence: TGTGCCAGCAGTTTAAGGAAACTAGCGGGCACAGATACGCAGTATTTT. Translation gives CASSLRKLAGTDTQYF.

The chain links TRBV5-1 to TRBJ1-1, with TRBD1 matching over 8 bases. Trimming at V came to 3 bases and at J to 8 bases, leaving 6 bases not matched to a gene. Germline loops: CDR1 SGHRS, CDR2 YFSETQ. There are 13 residues in the CDR3. The CDR3 DNA follows: TGCGCCAGCAGCTCTCAGGGGGCCGGGGAAGCTTTCTTT. Its protein product is CASSSQGAGEAFF.

The chain is built from TRBV19 and TRBJ1-1; 7 positions agree with TRBD1. Germline CDR1 LNHDA, CDR2 SQIVND (reference sequence). Trimming took 5 bases from V and 1 from J; bases not matched to a gene: 4. CDR3 length: 14 amino acids. The CDR3 DNA reads as TGTGCCAGTAGTGCGACAGGGAGGAACACTGAAGCTTTCTTT. Translated: CASSATGRNTEAFF.

This chain connects TRBV19 to TRBJ2-3; 7 nucleotides line up with TRBD2. Trimming took 3 bases from V and 2 from J; bases not matched to a gene: 8. The CDR3 has 16 amino acids. CDR1 and CDR2 from the germline V gene are LNHDA and SQIVND (reference sequence). CDR3 DNA sequence: TGTGCCAGTAGTATCGGGGCGAGCGGGATCACAGATACGCAGTATTTT. As protein: CASSIGASGITDTQYF.

The J gene is TRBJ2-1, the V gene TRBV6-4; D gene uncertain. The V end lost 6 bases, the J end lost 0 bases, and 12 bases lay between the germline ends. From germline, CDR1 is MRHNA and CDR2 SNTAGT. This CDR3 comprises 15 residues. CDR3 loop: CASSLQLSSYNEQFF. The CDR3 bases are TGTGCCAGCAGCCTACAGCTGAGCTCCTACAATGAGCAGTTCTTC.

This chain uses TRBV4-3 with TRBJ2-5; 9 bases fit TRBD2. V trimming: 0 bases; J trimming: 2 bases; junction bases outside the gene matches: 4. This CDR3 is 16 amino acids long. Germline CDR1 reads LGHNA; CDR2 reads YSLEER. The CDR3 bases are TGCGCCAGCAGCCAAGATTGGCGGGGGGGACAAGAGACCCAGTACTTC. Residues: CASSQDWRGGQETQYF.

V usage is TRBV18 and J usage is TRBJ1-2, with D possibly being TRBD1 (6 bases). The germline gives CDR1 KGHSH, CDR2 LQKENI. The CDR3 spans 15 residues. V lost 3 bases to trimming and J lost 8 bases, with 19 bases between them. CDR3 amino acids: CASSPRNRDSRGYTF. CDR3 DNA: TGTGCCAGCTCACCTAGGAACAGGGATAGTCGAGGCTACACCTTC. Together with reference TRBV18 and TRBJ1-2, the CDR3 gives the full variable domain: NAGVMQNPRHLVRRRGQEARLRCSPMKGHSHVYWYRQLPEEGLKFMVYLQKENIIDESGMPKERFSAEFPKEGPSILRIQQVVRGDSAAYFCASSPRNRDSRGYTFGSGTRLTVV.

The chain recombines TRBV6-2 or TRBV6-3 with TRBJ1-5; a possible D gene is TRBD1 (6 bases). The V gene lost 5 bases and the J gene lost 9 bases, with 20 bases spanning the gap. Germline values: CDR1 MNHEY, CDR2 SVGEGT. The CDR3 contains 15 residues. For the CDR3, the DNA is TGTGCCAGCAGTCCCCTCTTAGGGGGATATCGGCCCCAGCATTTT. This translates into CASSPLLGGYRPQHF.

This CDR3 reads CASSVEVGQGQFF. DNA of the CDR3: TGTGCCAGCAGCGTAGAGGTCGGTCAGGGGCAGTTCTTC. This chain uses TRBV9 with TRBJ2-1; D perhaps matches TRBD1 (5 bases). This CDR3 region has 13 residues. Trimming cost V 0 bases and J 12 bases, with 13 bases left between them. The germline CDR1 and CDR2 sequences are SGDLS and YYNGEE.

The gene calls are TRBV5-5 and TRBJ2-3, with 8 positions matching TRBD2. J was trimmed by 5 bases and V by 3 bases; bases with no gene match: 8. Germline CDR1 SGHKS, CDR2 YYEKEE (reference sequence). The CDR3 sequence is 15 residues long. The CDR3 loop reads CASSSIGGVKDTQYF. CDR3 coding DNA: TGTGCCAGCAGCTCTATCGGGGGGGTCAAAGATACGCAGTATTTT.

CDR3 coding DNA: TGCAGCGTCGGCGGGCTCTATGGCTACACCTTC. It translates to CSVGGLYGYTF. V gene TRBV29-1 combines with J gene TRBJ1-2; D gene uncertain. V was pared by 6 bases and J by 4 bases, with 9 bases between. CDR1 and CDR2 (germline): SQVTM, ANQGSEA. The CDR3 totals 11 residues. Filled out from reference TRBV29-1 and TRBJ1-2, the complete variable domain reads SAVISQKPSRDICQRGTSLTIQCQVDSQVTMMFWYRQQPGQSLTLIATANQGSEATYESGFVIDKFPISRPNLTFSTLTVSNMSPEDSSIYLCSVGGLYGYTFGSGTRLTVV.

This chain connects TRBV12-5 to TRBJ1-5, with TRBD1 identical over 8 bases. The V and J ends lost 5 bases and 4 bases, in that order; junction bases with no gene match: 13. There are 17 residues in the CDR3. Germline lookup yields CDR1 LGHNT and CDR2 FRNRAP. The CDR3 coding sequence is TGTGCTAGTGGTCCAGGACAGGGAACCTTTCCAAATCAGCCCCAGCATTTT. This codes for CASGPGQGTFPNQPQHF.

The sample holds one count of this clone. The chain employs TRBV7-2 and TRBJ2-7; possibly TRBD1 for D (6 bases). The CDR3 is made up of 16 amino acids. V was shortened by 5 bases and J by 3 bases, with 20 bases between the two germline ends. The germline gives CDR1 SGHTA, CDR2 FQGNSA. CDR3 coding DNA: TGTGCCAGCAGCCAAGACAGGCTGAGCTTTAACTACGAGCAGTACTTC. Amino acids: CASSQDRLSFNYEQYF.

This chain joins TRBV30 and TRBJ1-3; D remains ambiguous. CDR3 length equals 13 residues. Trimming stripped 5 bases from V and 0 bases from J, with 8 bases between. Germline V gene data show CDR1 as GTSNPN and CDR2 as SVGIG (reference sequence). CDR3 protein: CAWDGNSGNTIYF. For the CDR3, the DNA is TGTGCCTGGGACGGGAACTCTGGAAACACCATATATTTT.

The V gene is TRBV6-5, the J gene TRBJ2-3; D possibly corresponds to TRBD2 (5 bases). CDR1 is MNHEY and CDR2 is SVGAGI in the germline V gene. V was shortened by 8 bases and J by 0 bases, with 15 bases between the two germline ends. The CDR3 sequence is 15 residues long. CDR3 sequence (DNA): TGTGCCAGCTGCTTGGACGGGGTTAGCACAGATACGCAGTATTTT. This codes for CASCLDGVSTDTQYF.

This chain uses TRBV2 with TRBJ1-6; 8 nucleotides agree with TRBD1. Germline values: CDR1 SNHLY, CDR2 FYNNEI. The CDR3 spans 14 residues. Germline trimming cut 6 bases from V and 5 bases from J; bases unmatched to any gene: 3. CDR3 residues: CASRRTGNNSPLHF. CDR3 nucleotides: TGTGCCAGCAGACGGACAGGGAATAATTCACCCCTCCACTTT.

CDR3 DNA sequence: TGTGCCAGCAGTGCGCACGGGACAGGGGCCACGGGGGGCTACACCTTC. This sequence encodes CASSAHGTGATGGYTF. The chain employs TRBV6-1 and TRBJ1-2, with TRBD1 matching 10 bases. Germline V gives CDR1 MNHNS, CDR2 SASEGT. J gave up 8 bases and V 4 bases, and 13 bases lay outside the gene matches. The CDR3 runs 16 residues.

The V and J genes are TRBV27 and TRBJ1-3; 7 positions agree with TRBD1. The CDR3 is 14 residues long. Germline loops: CDR1 MNHEY, CDR2 SMNVEV (reference sequence). Losses at the gene ends were 4 bases for V and 4 bases for J; bases not matched to a gene: 4. CDR3 bases: TGTGCCAGCAGTTCGACAGGGTCAGGAAACACCATATATTTT. Protein product: CASSSTGSGNTIYF.

This clone showed up just once. The chain joins TRBV19 to TRBJ2-2; 8 positions match TRBD1. J was trimmed by 7 bases and V by 10 bases; bases with no gene match: 11. The CDR3 contains 14 residues. Germline V gene sequence: CDR1 LNHDA, CDR2 SQIVND (reference sequence). CDR3 DNA sequence: TGTGCCACGCACCCGGACAGGGATAGCGGGGAGCTGTTTTTT. Encoded protein: CATHPDRDSGELFF.

The chain carries TRBV5-4 and TRBJ2-2, with D tentatively TRBD2 (6 bases). Germline V gene lookup returns CDR1 SGHNT and CDR2 YYREEE (reference sequence). The ends were cut back, 0 bases at V and 2 bases at J, with 14 bases in the middle. This CDR3 is 17 amino acids long. The CDR3 DNA reads as TGTGCCAGCAGCTTGGATTCCGCGGGGATTAACACCGGGGAGCTGTTTTTT. It codes for CASSLDSAGINTGELFF.

This rearrangement joins TRBV30 to TRBJ1-2; tentative D call: TRBD1 (5 bases). Trimming cost V 0 bases and J 12 bases, with 17 bases left between them. Germline loops: CDR1 GTSNPN, CDR2 SVGIG (reference sequence). The CDR3 contains 13 residues. CDR3 coding DNA: TGTGCCTGGAGTGTAAGGCCAGGGCAGTCGCACACCTTC. This translates into CAWSVRPGQSHTF.

The DNA for the CDR3 is TGTGCCAGCAGCTTAATCGACACCCCTGAGTACTTC. As protein: CASSLIDTPEYF. This rearrangement joins TRBV11-2 to TRBJ2-7; D unresolved. The CDR3 sequence is 12 residues long. Deletions cut 2 bases from V and 11 bases from J, with 13 bases between. Germline-derived CDR1 and CDR2 are SGHAT and FQNNGV. Full variable domain (rest looked up from reference TRBV11-2 and TRBJ2-7): EAGVAQSPRYKIIEKRQSVAFWCNPISGHATLYWYQQILGQGPKLLIQFQNNGVVDDSQLPKDRFSAERLKGVDSTLKIQPAKLEDSAVYLCASSLIDTPEYFGPGTRLTVT.

The gene calls are TRBV5-4 and TRBJ1-2, with D tentatively TRBD1 (5 bases). CDR3 length equals 13 residues. Per germline, CDR1 SGHNT and CDR2 YYREEE (reference sequence). The V end was cut by 1 base, the J end by 2 bases, with 6 bases between. The CDR3 spells CASSLSGNYGYTF. CDR3 coding DNA: TGTGCCAGCAGCTTGTCAGGGAACTATGGCTACACCTTC.

The chain is built from TRBV21-1 and TRBJ1-1; TRBD1, the D gene given by the table, was not confirmed from the DNA. TRBV21-1 has pseudogene status. There are 13 residues in the CDR3. The CDR3 region has the DNA TGTGCCAGCAGCCTTAGACAGGCAACGGGAGCTTTCTTT. Translating it yields CASSLRQATGAFF.

This clone showed up just once. The chain has TRBV11-3 and TRBJ2-3, with 7 nucleotides matching TRBD2. The V segment lost 2 bases and the J segment 2 bases; nucleotides outside the gene matches: 4. Germline V gene sequence: CDR1 SGHNT, CDR2 YENEEA. The CDR3 has 15 residues. CDR3 sequence reads: CASSLSGLLTDTQYF. For the CDR3, the DNA is TGTGCCAGCAGCTTATCGGGACTACTCACAGATACGCAGTATTTT.